This entry is about one T cell receptor (beta chain). Its antigen remains unidentified. The sample comes from a study of T cells in localized non-small cell lung cancer. General observations from the study: Elevated circulating T cell density in blood was associated with longer overall survival.

There are 14 residues in the CDR3. V lost 3 bases and J 1 base, leaving 9 bases between the germline ends. CDR1 is LNHDA and CDR2 is SQIVND in the germline V gene (reference sequence). TCRdb's copy holds only in-frame clones and misses some; the assay was immunoSEQ multiplex PCR. The sample lists approximately 7,000 clones, about 90% occurring once. The sequenced sample was peripheral blood mononuclear cells, obtained before any cancer treatment. J is TRBJ2-5 and V is TRBV19; no firm D call. The receptor was isolated from a male donor older than 55 with stage II lung adenocarcinoma. CDR3 nucleotide sequence: TGTGCCAGTAGTATCGGGCTCTTCCAAGAGACCCAGTACTTC. This translates into CASSIGLFQETQYF.